One and the same sample provided the 13 T cell receptor beta chains below, sequenced in a study of shared clonotypes between healthy human individuals. Sequencing was performed with immunoSEQ multiplex PCR; in TCRdb, only in-frame clones are kept and a portion is missing. The repertoire holds 300,000 to 400,000 clones, over 65% seen once, with 10% in the top ten. Specimen: memory CD4+ T cells sorted from blood. Subset noted: CD45RA-negative fraction. These receptors were obtained from a man aged 25-45 years in good health.

This chain uses TRBV28 with TRBJ2-6; D is uncertain. The germline gives CDR1 MDHEN, CDR2 SYDVKM. The CDR3 is 15 residues long. Trimming shortened V by 8 bases and J by 0 bases, and 11 bases separated the two germline ends. CDR3 bases: TGTGCCAGCGCTGGCCAGAGCTCTGGGGCCAACGTCCTGACTTTC. Translation: CASAGQSSGANVLTF.

This clone appeared a few times. The rearrangement uses TRBV28 and TRBJ2-7, with 7 nucleotides matching TRBD1. The CDR3 totals 14 residues. Trimming removed 3 bases from V and 2 bases from J; junction bases left unmatched: 4. Germline V lookup: CDR1 MDHEN, CDR2 SYDVKM. In DNA form, the CDR3 reads TGTGCCAGCAGTTTGACAGGGCCAACCTACGAGCAGTACTTC. Protein: CASSLTGPTYEQYF.

This clone was counted ten times or more. The rearrangement uses TRBV5-6 and TRBJ2-7; possibly TRBD2 for D (5 bases). This CDR3 spans 12 amino acids. V was cut by 4 bases and J by 7 bases, with 12 bases left in between. Germline-derived CDR1 and CDR2 are SGHDT and YYEEEE. The DNA for the CDR3 is TGTGCCAGCAGCCCCCGGTCGGGGGAGCAGTACTTC. Its protein is CASSPRSGEQYF. Complete variable domain (other parts from reference TRBV5-6 and TRBJ2-7): DAGVTQSPTHLIKTRGQQVTLRCSPKSGHDTVSWYQQALGQGPQFIFQYYEEEERQRGNFPDRFSGHQFPNYSSELNVNALLLGDSALYLCASSPRSGEQYFGPGTRLTVT.

The V gene is TRBV2, the J gene TRBJ2-7; the D gene is possibly TRBD2 (6 bases). This CDR3 is 17 amino acids long. The germline V gene has CDR1 SNHLY and CDR2 FYNNEI. V shed 2 bases and J shed 0 bases, with 17 bases lying between them. CDR3 in DNA: TGTGCCAGCAGTGAATGGGAGGTTAGCGAGAGCTCCTACGAGCAGTACTTC. This gives the protein CASSEWEVSESSYEQYF.

CDR3 nucleotide sequence: TGTGCCAGCAGCTTCACAAACTCTGGAAACACCATATATTTT. It codes for CASSFTNSGNTIYF. V gene TRBV5-6 combines with J gene TRBJ1-3; D remains ambiguous. CDR1 is SGHDT, CDR2 YYEEEE, per germline. The CDR3 spans 14 residues. V lost 2 bases and J lost 0, with 6 bases in between.

This clone has a count of ten or more. The chain couples TRBV5-1 to TRBJ1-3; weak D call: TRBD1 (6 bases). The CDR3 has 16 residues. V was trimmed by 4 bases and J by 1 base, leaving 15 bases between them. CDR1 SGHRS and CDR2 YFSETQ come from the germline V gene. The CDR3 bases are TGCGCCAGCAGCCAGTCGGGGGGCAATTCTGGAAACACCATATATTTT. Translating gives CASSQSGGNSGNTIYF.

The chain is built from TRBV11-2 and TRBJ2-1; perhaps D is TRBD1 or TRBD2 (5 bases each). This CDR3 comprises 13 residues. Germline V lookup: CDR1 SGHAT, CDR2 FQNNGV. V dropped 3 bases and J dropped 6 bases, with 9 bases sitting between them. This CDR3 is CASSFIGANEQFF. Here the CDR3 DNA reads TGTGCCAGCAGCTTCATCGGGGCCAATGAGCAGTTCTTC.

The chain combines TRBV6-1 with TRBJ2-1; D possibly corresponds to TRBD2 (5 bases). CDR1 and CDR2 from the germline V gene are MNHNS and SASEGT. The CDR3 has 11 residues. The ends were cut back, 4 bases at V and 11 bases at J, with 9 bases in the middle. The CDR3 sequence is CASSGGYKQFF. CDR3 bases: TGTGCCAGCAGTGGCGGGTACAAGCAGTTCTTC.

This chain connects TRBV9 to TRBJ1-4; no firm D call. V shed 4 bases and J shed 0 bases, with 10 bases lying between them. Germline loops: CDR1 SGDLS, CDR2 YYNGEE. The CDR3 has 15 residues. CDR3 sequence (DNA): TGTGCCAGCAGCCCCAGACATGCAACTAATGAAAAACTGTTTTTT. This codes for CASSPRHATNEKLFF.

This clone occurred many times. The chain recombines TRBV15 with TRBJ2-7, with TRBD1 matching over 8 bases. This CDR3 contains 17 residues. CDR1 and CDR2 (germline): LNHNV, YYDKDF (reference sequence). Trimming removed 4 bases from V and 4 bases from J; junction bases left unmatched: 15. The CDR3 is CATSTAQDRGPKYEQYF. CDR3 DNA: TGTGCCACCAGCACCGCCCAAGACAGGGGCCCTAAATACGAGCAGTACTTC.

Ten or more counts support this clone. Other DNA sequences in this specimen translate into the identical CDR3. The chain couples TRBV18 to TRBJ2-1; 9 bases agree with TRBD2. CDR1 is KGHSH, CDR2 LQKENI, per germline. V shed 2 bases and J 7 bases; nucleotides not matched to a gene: 6. The CDR3 is 15 amino acids. This CDR3 reads CASSPVSGSRNEQFF. Written as DNA, the CDR3 is TGTGCCAGCTCACCAGTTAGCGGGAGTCGGAATGAGCAGTTCTTC. Full variable domain (remainder filled in from reference TRBV18 and TRBJ2-1): NAGVMQNPRHLVRRRGQEARLRCSPMKGHSHVYWYRQLPEEGLKFMVYLQKENIIDESGMPKERFSAEFPKEGPSILRIQQVVRGDSAAYFCASSPVSGSRNEQFFGPGTRLTVL.

V is TRBV5-1 and J is TRBJ2-1; either TRBD1 or TRBD2 may fit D (5 bases each). V lost 5 bases and J 4 bases, leaving 10 bases between the germline ends. The CDR3 has 13 residues. In germline, CDR1 is SGHRS, CDR2 YFSETQ. CDR3 region: CASRWDAYNEQFF. CDR3 nucleotides: TGCGCCAGCAGGTGGGACGCATACAATGAGCAGTTCTTC.

This clone was observed at least ten times. This rearrangement joins TRBV7-9 to TRBJ2-2, with D tentatively TRBD2 (6 bases). This CDR3 is built from 15 residues. The germline V and J ends were trimmed by 1 base and 4 bases, with 10 bases remaining between them. Per the germline V gene, CDR1 is SEHNR and CDR2 is FQNEAQ (reference sequence). For the CDR3, the DNA is TGTGCCAGCAGCTTAGTCGGGAGAATCACCGGGGAGCTGTTTTTT. Its translation: CASSLVGRITGELFF.